This TCR beta chain derives from a study of T-cell memory formation after mild COVID-19 (dated by TCRdb to 2020 to 2022). About the study as a whole: TCR sequence clusters from the two donors were largely donor specific. In a couple of donors, T-cell clones that expanded and contracted after mild COVID-19 were tracked by sequencing TCRalpha and TCRbeta repertoires over time. The cohort comprised two young, previously healthy adult volunteers, one female and one male.

Ficoll-Paque density gradient centrifugation was the method used to isolate PBMCs. A few counts support this clonotype. This clone's antigen is unknown. Base qualities were left out, and no much larger clone turns up one base away. Overall results and qualifications from the work: Clones contracting from day 15 to 85 had balanced CD4/CD8 phenotypes, while a second wave expanding from day 15 to 37 was biased towards CD4+. Contracting CD4+ clones were located mainly in the CM and EM memory subsets, whereas CD8+ clones were found to be enriched in EMRA. Only a couple of mild cases were covered in the study, and larger cohorts including severe cases with pre-infection samples were considered necessary. SARS-CoV-2 specificity was not confirmed for the second-wave clones peaking on day 37. Some responding clones were detected in pre-infection memory, suggesting pre-existing cross-reactive memory T cells joined the SARS-CoV-2 response.

These reads were obtained on an Illumina NovaSeq 6000. Using 5'RACE with constant-segment primers, TCRalpha and TCRbeta cDNA libraries were constructed, with sample barcodes and unique molecular identifiers added in the process. RNA was extracted from every sample with Trizol reagent. Libraries were amplified in two PCR steps, with a second sample barcode and Illumina TruSeq adapters added in the second step. The libraries were sequenced on an Illumina NovaSeq using 2 x 150 bp paired-end reads. The paper's data handling went like this. The reads were demultiplexed and collapsed into UMI-guided consensus sequences using migec v1.2.7. With mixcr v2.1.11, UMI consensuses were aligned to TRA and TRB V and J templates and assembled into clonotypes. Clonotypes were classified as expanded or contracted when called significant by both edgeR and NoisET, with noise models trained on biological replicates. For edgeR calls, a false discovery rate-adjusted p below 0.01 and a log2 fold-change threshold of 1 were applied. PCA with hierarchical clustering of max-normalized trajectories of the 1000 most abundant clonotypes was used as exploratory dynamics analysis. Separately sequenced CD4+ and CD8+ repertoires were used to assign the CD4 or CD8 phenotype of responding clones. The public sequencing data were trimmed at Q25 with fastp and processed into clonotypes with MiXCR by TCRdb, which kept only in-frame beta chains. When rows share a CDR3 protein, they turn into one entry using the most common DNA and genes. It is TCRdb's table, rather than the study itself, that gives the V and J calls and clone size. The table for this sample lists around 320,000 distinct CDR3 sequences; roughly an eighth of them were counted only once. The top ten constitute 20% to 25% of the sample.

At the junction V is shortened by 3 bases and J by 4 bases, with 9 bases in between. Taken from cysteine to phenylalanine, the CDR3 has 12 residues. Only the CDR3 DNA is retained, 36 bases long and in frame from the first base. The germline V gene (reference sequence) specifies DFQATT as CDR1 and SNEGSKA as CDR2. The sequenced sample consisted of PBMCs or a T cell subset sorted from them (not recorded which). The sequence is built from TRBV20-1 and TRBJ1-2, with a tentative D gene TRBD1 over 5 matching bases. The sequence was collected from a man between 18 and 35 years old who had mild COVID-19 (a few samples of this study predate the infection). The sample titles of this study are shuffled in the database, so cell type and time point are left out; the donor was told from shared clones. The CDR3 protein: CSARTAFYGYTF. The nucleotide sequence reads TGCAGTGCTAGGACAGCATTCTATGGCTACACCTTC.